A selection of T cell receptor beta chains follows, all from one sample in a study of T cell clones after liver transplantation. The table came from immunoSEQ multiplex PCR; TCRdb's copy has only in-frame clones and leaves some out. This table has some 23,000 clones, approximately 68% appearing once. This material consisted of CD4+ T cells from blood, taken before liver transplant. The origin of the receptors is a human donor who received a liver transplant. The conserved cysteine and the conserved F or W are not part of the CDR3 here. Only part of the rows carry a size: once, few, many, or a class if the clone is expanded.

TRBV28	few	TRBJ1-5	ASSLDRVNVQPQH
TRBV5-1	NA	TRBJ2-2	ASSLELARSAGELF
TRBV19	few	TRBJ1-1	ASSSGRGGTTEAF
TRBV5-1	NA	TRBJ1-5	ASSLLGSGNQPQH
TRBV2	NA	TRBJ1-6	ASSVEFQGKSPLH
TRBV7-2	NA	TRBJ2-2	ASSLVVSGRGELF
TRBV14	NA	TRBJ2-2	ASSPLTSGGSGGTGELF
TRBV5-1	NA	TRBJ2-2	ASSLTSGRSTGELF
TRBV6-5	NA	TRBJ2-5	ASSQGWETQY
TRBV4-1	NA	TRBJ1-2	ASSQDPVRIYGYT
TRBV7-2	NA	TRBJ2-1	ASSLGTSGPVGQF
TRBV6-5	NA	TRBJ2-7	ASTGTGVLSEQY
TRBV11-2	once	TRBJ1-1	ASSPAGGATEAF
TRBV9	NA	TRBJ1-2	ASSAGQGEGYGYT
TRBV5-4	NA	TRBJ2-1	ASSLGGLAGGYNEQF
TRBV19	NA	TRBJ2-1	ASSIGGAVYNEQF
TRBV19	NA	TRBJ1-1	ASSVGQPNTEAF
TRBV6-1	NA	TRBJ1-1	ASSPASEAF
TRBV28	NA	TRBJ2-4	ATWGGVAKNIQY
TRBV29-1	NA	TRBJ1-2	SVSGGAYGYT
TRBV7-9	NA	TRBJ1-6	ASSLAGSDNSPLH
TRBV14	NA	TRBJ2-5	ASSQVQGRLQETQY
TRBV30	NA	TRBJ1-1	AWSQGGWRHDTEAF
TRBV18	few	TRBJ1-1	ASSPDSSEAF
TRBV18	NA	TRBJ1-3	ASSPDAAGNTIY
TRBV10-3	few	TRBJ1-6	AISELGGSSPLH
TRBV18	few	TRBJ1-5	ASSPGENQPQH
TRBV5-6	few	TRBJ1-1	ASSLVSSQAF
TRBV28	NA	TRBJ1-2	ASGTAAASNYGYT
TRBV4-1	NA	TRBJ2-5	ASSQGPSGGETQY
TRBV5-1	NA	TRBJ2-3	ASGQGQDFTDTQY
TRBV28	NA	TRBJ2-7	ASMGPYYEQY